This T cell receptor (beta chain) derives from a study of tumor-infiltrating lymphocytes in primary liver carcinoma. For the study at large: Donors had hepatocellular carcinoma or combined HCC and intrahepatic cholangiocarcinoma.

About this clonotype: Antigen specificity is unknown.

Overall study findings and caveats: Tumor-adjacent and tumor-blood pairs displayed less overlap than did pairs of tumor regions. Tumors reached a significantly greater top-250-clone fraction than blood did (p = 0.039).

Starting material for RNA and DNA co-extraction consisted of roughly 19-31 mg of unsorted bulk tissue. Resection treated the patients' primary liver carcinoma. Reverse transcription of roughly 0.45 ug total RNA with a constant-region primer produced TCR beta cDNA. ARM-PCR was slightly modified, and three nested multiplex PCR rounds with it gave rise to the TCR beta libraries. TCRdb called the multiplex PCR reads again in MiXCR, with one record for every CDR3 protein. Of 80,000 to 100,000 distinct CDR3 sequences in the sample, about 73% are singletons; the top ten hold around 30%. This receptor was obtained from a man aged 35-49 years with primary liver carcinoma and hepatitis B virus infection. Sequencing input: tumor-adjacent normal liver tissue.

CDR3 sequence: CAWRRQGGYEQYF. Written as DNA, the CDR3 is TGTGCCTGGAGAAGACAGGGGGGATACGAGCAGTACTTC. This chain connects TRBV30 to TRBJ2-7; TRBD1 matches at 9 bases. Per germline, CDR1 GTSNPN and CDR2 SVGIG (reference sequence). Trimming cost V 3 bases and J 4 bases; bases outside gene matches: 4. CDR3 size: 13 residues.